The present entry profiles one TCR beta chain with its context. Its cognate antigen is unknown. This specimen belongs to a study of Graves' ophthalmopathy and Graves' hyperthyroidism. General observations from the study: Detection in blood was also observed for most expanded thyroid clonotypes above 0.001 frequency.

The germline gives CDR1 DFQATT, CDR2 SNEGSKA (reference sequence). Trimming cost V 0 bases and J 0 bases; bases outside gene matches: 5. The CDR3 has 15 residues. Using RNA transcripts, the TCR beta CDR3 regions were amplified. HTBI-primed RT-PCR formed the first round, and a multiplex PCR formed the second. TCRdb re-called the multiplex PCR reads through MiXCR, storing one row per CDR3 protein. The sample comprises 350,000 to 450,000 distinct CDR3 sequences, about 16% of which are singletons, and around 1.4% rests with the top ten. The receptor's source is a woman younger than 30 with Graves' ophthalmopathy. The specimen sequenced was peripheral blood. The chain combines TRBV20-1 with TRBJ2-7; 7 bases agree with TRBD2. CDR3 region: CSARDASGSSYEQYF. DNA of the CDR3: TGCAGTGCTAGAGATGCTAGCGGAAGCTCCTACGAGCAGTACTTC.